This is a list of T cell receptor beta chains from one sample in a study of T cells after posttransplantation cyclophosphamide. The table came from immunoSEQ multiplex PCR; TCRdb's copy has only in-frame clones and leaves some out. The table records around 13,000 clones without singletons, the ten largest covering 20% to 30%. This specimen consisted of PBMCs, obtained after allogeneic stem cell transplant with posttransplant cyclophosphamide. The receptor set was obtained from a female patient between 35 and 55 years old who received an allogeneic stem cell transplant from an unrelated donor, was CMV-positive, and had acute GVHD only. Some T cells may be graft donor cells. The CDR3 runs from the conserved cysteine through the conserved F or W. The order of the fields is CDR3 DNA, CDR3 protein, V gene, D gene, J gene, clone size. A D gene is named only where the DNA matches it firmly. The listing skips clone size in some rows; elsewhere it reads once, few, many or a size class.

cdr3_nt: TGTGCCAGCAGTTACTTTCAAACAGGGGACGAAGCTTCCTTT
cdr3_aa: CASSYFQTGDEASF
v_call: TRBV6-5
d_call: TRBD1
j_call: TRBJ1-1
clone_size: few

cdr3_nt: TGTGCCAGCAGCGAACCGGGACAGGGATTTGGCTACACCTTC
cdr3_aa: CASSEPGQGFGYTF
v_call: TRBV28
d_call: TRBD1
j_call: TRBJ1-2
clone_size: many

cdr3_nt: TGTGCCAGCAGCTCCTTCGATGAGCCTAGCAATCAGCCCCAGCATTTT
cdr3_aa: CASSSFDEPSNQPQHF
v_call: TRBV7-8
d_call: NA
j_call: TRBJ1-5
clone_size: few

cdr3_nt: TGTGCCAGCAGCTTTCAGACAGCCGACACTGAAGCTTTCTTT
cdr3_aa: CASSFQTADTEAFF
v_call: TRBV7-2
d_call: NA
j_call: TRBJ1-1
clone_size: many

cdr3_nt: TGCGCCAGCAGCCAAGAGGTGGCAAACACTGAAGCTTTCTTT
cdr3_aa: CASSQEVANTEAFF
v_call: TRBV4-3
d_call: NA
j_call: TRBJ1-1
clone_size: many

cdr3_nt: TGTGCCAGCAGCTTCCGAGCGGGAACCAGCAATGAGCAGTTCTTC
cdr3_aa: CASSFRAGTSNEQFF
v_call: TRBV7-2
d_call: TRBD2
j_call: TRBJ2-1
clone_size: few

cdr3_nt: TGCGCCAGCAGCCGATGGACTAGCGTGACAGATACGCAGTATTTT
cdr3_aa: CASSRWTSVTDTQYF
v_call: TRBV4-3
d_call: TRBD2
j_call: TRBJ2-3
clone_size: many

cdr3_nt: TGTGCCACCAGTTTGGCGAACACTGAAGCTTTCTTT
cdr3_aa: CATSLANTEAFF
v_call: TRBV15
d_call: NA
j_call: TRBJ1-1
clone_size: many

cdr3_nt: TGTGCCATCAGTCCACATAGACAGGGGTGGTCCTACGAGCAGTACTTC
cdr3_aa: CAISPHRQGWSYEQYF
v_call: TRBV10-3
d_call: TRBD1
j_call: TRBJ2-7
clone_size: many

cdr3_nt: TGTGCCACCAGCAGATACCCTCTGACTAGCGGGTCGTACAATGAGCAGTTCTTC
cdr3_aa: CATSRYPLTSGSYNEQFF
v_call: TRBV15
d_call: TRBD2
j_call: TRBJ2-1
clone_size: many

cdr3_nt: TGTGCCAGCAGCTTAGGTGTCCTAGCGAACAATGAGCAGTTCTTC
cdr3_aa: CASSLGVLANNEQFF
v_call: TRBV11-3
d_call: NA
j_call: TRBJ2-1
clone_size: many

cdr3_nt: TGTGCCAGCAGTCCCGGACAGGGTTTCTACAATGAGCAGTTCTTC
cdr3_aa: CASSPGQGFYNEQFF
v_call: TRBV6-5
d_call: TRBD1
j_call: TRBJ2-1
clone_size: few

cdr3_nt: TGTGCCAGCAGCGATGACGGACTTAATGAAAAACTGTTTTTT
cdr3_aa: CASSDDGLNEKLFF
v_call: TRBV9
d_call: NA
j_call: TRBJ1-4
clone_size: NA

cdr3_nt: TGTGCCAGCAGTTTATCGCGTGGGGGCAAGGAGACCCAGTACTTC
cdr3_aa: CASSLSRGGKETQYF
v_call: TRBV27
d_call: NA
j_call: TRBJ2-5
clone_size: many

cdr3_nt: TGTGCCAGCAAGACGGGAGGTGGCAATGAGCAGTTCTTC
cdr3_aa: CASKTGGGNEQFF
v_call: TRBV6-5
d_call: TRBD2
j_call: TRBJ2-1
clone_size: few

cdr3_nt: TGTGCCAGCAGCCAAGATCCGGGTGTCGGGGATGGCTACACCTTC
cdr3_aa: CASSQDPGVGDGYTF
v_call: TRBV4-2
d_call: NA
j_call: TRBJ1-2
clone_size: NA

cdr3_nt: TGCAGCGTCTCGACTAGCGGGAGACTGGGTGAGCAGTTCTTC
cdr3_aa: CSVSTSGRLGEQFF
v_call: TRBV29-1
d_call: TRBD2
j_call: TRBJ2-1
clone_size: many

cdr3_nt: TGCGCCAGCAGCCTTCCCGGGAGCTCCTACGAGCAGTACTTC
cdr3_aa: CASSLPGSSYEQYF
v_call: TRBV4-1
d_call: NA
j_call: TRBJ2-7
clone_size: many

cdr3_nt: TGTGCCAGCAGCCCAGGACAGTGGAATGAGCAGTTCTTC
cdr3_aa: CASSPGQWNEQFF
v_call: TRBV11-1
d_call: NA
j_call: TRBJ2-1
clone_size: many

cdr3_nt: TGTGCCAGCCGACTTGGTAGCTTCGCAGATACGCAGTATTTT
cdr3_aa: CASRLGSFADTQYF
v_call: TRBV6-1
d_call: NA
j_call: TRBJ2-3
clone_size: few

cdr3_nt: TGTGCCAGCAGTGAAGTTCGGGGGTTATATGGCTACACCTTC
cdr3_aa: CASSEVRGLYGYTF
v_call: TRBV2
d_call: NA
j_call: TRBJ1-2
clone_size: many

cdr3_nt: TGTGCCAGCAGTCGGACTGCTTATAGCAATCAGCCCCAGCATTTT
cdr3_aa: CASSRTAYSNQPQHF
v_call: TRBV28
d_call: NA
j_call: TRBJ1-5
clone_size: many

cdr3_nt: TGTGCCAGCAGCTTTCCTACCGGGACTAGCGGCGCCTCCTACGAGCAGTACTTC
cdr3_aa: CASSFPTGTSGASYEQYF
v_call: TRBV7-8
d_call: TRBD2
j_call: TRBJ2-7
clone_size: medium-sized

cdr3_nt: TGTGCCAGCTCACATCCCGGGACAGGGAACACCGGGGAGCTGTTTTTT
cdr3_aa: CASSHPGTGNTGELFF
v_call: TRBV18
d_call: TRBD1
j_call: TRBJ2-2
clone_size: many

cdr3_nt: TGTGCCAGCAGCCCTGACAGTAACACCGGGGAGCTGTTTTTT
cdr3_aa: CASSPDSNTGELFF
v_call: TRBV7-3
d_call: NA
j_call: TRBJ2-2
clone_size: medium-sized

cdr3_nt: TGTGCCAGCAGCTCAAGAGCGGGAGCCGCCTACGAGCAGTACTTC
cdr3_aa: CASSSRAGAAYEQYF
v_call: TRBV7-2
d_call: TRBD2
j_call: TRBJ2-7
clone_size: few

cdr3_nt: TGTGCCAGCAGTTACTCGCTACAGAGCAATCAGCCCCAGCATTTT
cdr3_aa: CASSYSLQSNQPQHF
v_call: TRBV6-5
d_call: NA
j_call: TRBJ1-5
clone_size: many

cdr3_nt: TGCGCCAGCAGCCGCTCGCTGACAGGGGGAAGGGCCCGGGGCTCCTACGAGCAGTACTTC
cdr3_aa: CASSRSLTGGRARGSYEQYF
v_call: TRBV4-1
d_call: TRBD1
j_call: TRBJ2-7
clone_size: many

cdr3_nt: TGTGCCAGCAGCTTAGACTTCTCTGGAAACACCATATATTTT
cdr3_aa: CASSLDFSGNTIYF
v_call: TRBV11-3
d_call: NA
j_call: TRBJ1-3
clone_size: many

cdr3_nt: TGTGCCAGCAGCTTGGTTCTAGCGGGACAAGAGACCCAGTACTTC
cdr3_aa: CASSLVLAGQETQYF
v_call: TRBV13
d_call: TRBD2
j_call: TRBJ2-5
clone_size: NA

cdr3_nt: TGTGCCAGCAGCAATCCCGACAGGGTCTACAATGAGCAGTTCTTC
cdr3_aa: CASSNPDRVYNEQFF
v_call: TRBV6-5
d_call: TRBD1
j_call: TRBJ2-1
clone_size: many

cdr3_nt: TGTGCCAGCAGCGGACAGGGGGCCCCGACTTTGGGGGCCAACGTCCTGACTTTC
cdr3_aa: CASSGQGAPTLGANVLTF
v_call: TRBV5-4
d_call: TRBD1
j_call: TRBJ2-6
clone_size: few

cdr3_nt: TGTGCCAGCAGCCAACTAGCGGGGGTCACAGATACGCAGTATTTT
cdr3_aa: CASSQLAGVTDTQYF
v_call: TRBV14
d_call: TRBD2
j_call: TRBJ2-3
clone_size: many

cdr3_nt: TGCGCCAGCAGCCCCTTAAGTTACCGCAGGGCGGAAAAACTGTTTTTT
cdr3_aa: CASSPLSYRRAEKLFF
v_call: TRBV4-3
d_call: NA
j_call: TRBJ1-4
clone_size: many

cdr3_nt: TGTGCCAGCAGCTTAACCGGGACCGGGGAGCTGTTTTTT
cdr3_aa: CASSLTGTGELFF
v_call: TRBV7-9
d_call: NA
j_call: TRBJ2-2
clone_size: many

cdr3_nt: TGCGCCAGCAGCTGGGCCGGGACTAGCCAAGATGAGCAGTTCTTC
cdr3_aa: CASSWAGTSQDEQFF
v_call: TRBV5-1
d_call: TRBD2
j_call: TRBJ2-1
clone_size: many

cdr3_nt: TGTGCTAGCAGCATAGACGGACAAAACACCGGGGAGCTGTTTTTT
cdr3_aa: CASSIDGQNTGELFF
v_call: TRBV7-7
d_call: NA
j_call: TRBJ2-2
clone_size: many

cdr3_nt: TGTGCCAGCAGTTACGGGGTGCACAATGAGCAGTTCTTC
cdr3_aa: CASSYGVHNEQFF
v_call: TRBV27
d_call: NA
j_call: TRBJ2-1
clone_size: many

cdr3_nt: TGCGCCAGCAGCCGAACAGGGGGAAGAGAAGCTAATGAAAAACTGTTTTTT
cdr3_aa: CASSRTGGREANEKLFF
v_call: TRBV5-1
d_call: TRBD1
j_call: TRBJ1-4
clone_size: many

cdr3_nt: TGTGCCAGCAGCCCGGGACAGTCCTACGAGCAGTACTTC
cdr3_aa: CASSPGQSYEQYF
v_call: TRBV28
d_call: TRBD1
j_call: TRBJ2-7
clone_size: NA

cdr3_nt: TGTGCCTGGAGTCCGGGACAGGGAAGTGAAAAACTGTTTTTT
cdr3_aa: CAWSPGQGSEKLFF
v_call: TRBV30
d_call: TRBD1
j_call: TRBJ1-4
clone_size: many

cdr3_nt: TGTGCCAGCAGCTTCTGGACTAGCCGAAACACCGGGGAGCTGTTTTTT
cdr3_aa: CASSFWTSRNTGELFF
v_call: TRBV9
d_call: TRBD2
j_call: TRBJ2-2
clone_size: many

cdr3_nt: TGCGCCAGCCGAGCCGGGACAGGGGCGTTATTCTATGGCTACACCTTC
cdr3_aa: CASRAGTGALFYGYTF
v_call: TRBV5-1
d_call: TRBD1
j_call: TRBJ1-2
clone_size: many

cdr3_nt: TGCGCCAGCAGTTTCAACTCCTACGAGCAGTACTTC
cdr3_aa: CASSFNSYEQYF
v_call: TRBV5-1
d_call: NA
j_call: TRBJ2-7
clone_size: few

cdr3_nt: TGTGCCAGCAGTTACAGGGTCTATGGCTACACCTTC
cdr3_aa: CASSYRVYGYTF
v_call: TRBV28
d_call: NA
j_call: TRBJ1-2
clone_size: few

cdr3_nt: TGTGCCTGGAGGGAGGATAGGAATTCACCCCTCCACTTT
cdr3_aa: CAWREDRNSPLHF
v_call: TRBV30
d_call: NA
j_call: TRBJ1-6
clone_size: few

cdr3_nt: TGTGCCAGCAGCTTAGGGTCTAATGGAAACACCATATATTTT
cdr3_aa: CASSLGSNGNTIYF
v_call: TRBV7-9
d_call: NA
j_call: TRBJ1-3
clone_size: NA

cdr3_nt: TGCAGCGTTGAAGATAGGCAGGAATCAACTAATGAAAAACTGTTTTTT
cdr3_aa: CSVEDRQESTNEKLFF
v_call: TRBV29-1
d_call: NA
j_call: TRBJ1-4
clone_size: many

cdr3_nt: TGCGCCAGCAGCGCCGGGACAGGGGGCGCGAATCAGCCCCAGCATTTT
cdr3_aa: CASSAGTGGANQPQHF
v_call: TRBV5-1
d_call: TRBD1
j_call: TRBJ1-5
clone_size: NA

cdr3_nt: TGTGCCAGCAGTTACTTCCCGGGAGCCAGGACCCAGTACTTC
cdr3_aa: CASSYFPGARTQYF
v_call: TRBV6-6
d_call: NA
j_call: TRBJ2-5
clone_size: few

cdr3_nt: TGTGCCAGCAGTCCCGTTGAGGGACTAAACTATGGCTACGCCTTC
cdr3_aa: CASSPVEGLNYGYAF
v_call: TRBV28
d_call: NA
j_call: TRBJ1-2
clone_size: NA

cdr3_nt: TGTGCCAGCAGCCGGACAGATCCTAACTATGGCTACACCTTC
cdr3_aa: CASSRTDPNYGYTF
v_call: TRBV5-4
d_call: NA
j_call: TRBJ1-2
clone_size: many

cdr3_nt: TGTGCCAGCAGTATTTCTTCACCGGGACTAGCGGGGTACGAGCAGTACTTC
cdr3_aa: CASSISSPGLAGYEQYF
v_call: TRBV27
d_call: TRBD2
j_call: TRBJ2-7
clone_size: many

cdr3_nt: TGTGCCAGCAGTTTAGCGGGACAGTCGAACACTGAAGCTTTCTTT
cdr3_aa: CASSLAGQSNTEAFF
v_call: TRBV28
d_call: TRBD1
j_call: TRBJ1-1
clone_size: many

cdr3_nt: TGCAGCGTTGAAGATCTTCGTGGAGCTGCCCTCCATGAGCAGTTCTTC
cdr3_aa: CSVEDLRGAALHEQFF
v_call: TRBV29-1
d_call: NA
j_call: TRBJ2-1
clone_size: NA

cdr3_nt: TGCGCCAGCAGCTTACAAGCGGGAAGTTCCTACGAGCAGTACTTC
cdr3_aa: CASSLQAGSSYEQYF
v_call: TRBV5-1
d_call: TRBD2
j_call: TRBJ2-7
clone_size: NA

cdr3_nt: TGTGCCAGCAGCCTTACGGCGTCGTGGGGCAGGGATAATTCACCCCTCCACTTT
cdr3_aa: CASSLTASWGRDNSPLHF
v_call: TRBV7-9
d_call: NA
j_call: TRBJ1-6
clone_size: NA

cdr3_nt: TGTGCCAGCAGTGAAATCCTCCGAGAGACCCAGTACTTC
cdr3_aa: CASSEILRETQYF
v_call: TRBV6-1
d_call: NA
j_call: TRBJ2-5
clone_size: few

cdr3_nt: TGTGCCAGCAGCGTAGGGGTAGCGGGAGGCTACGAGCAGTACTTC
cdr3_aa: CASSVGVAGGYEQYF
v_call: TRBV9
d_call: TRBD2
j_call: TRBJ2-7
clone_size: many

cdr3_nt: TGCGCCAGCAGCTTGGGGCTAAGGACTATCCGGGGAGGAGATACGCAGTATTTT
cdr3_aa: CASSLGLRTIRGGDTQYF
v_call: TRBV5-1
d_call: NA
j_call: TRBJ2-3
clone_size: many